These 18 T cell receptor beta chains originate from one sample sequenced in a study of T cells in localized non-small cell lung cancer. Using immunoSEQ multiplex PCR, the repertoire was profiled, and TCRdb retains in-frame clones only, with some absent. The sample consists of some 82,000 clones, 80% of them appearing once. The material sequenced was PBMCs, taken before any cancer treatment. The receptors come from a man aged 40 to 75 with stage II squamous cell lung carcinoma.

V is TRBV4-1 and J is TRBJ2-7; D remains unclear. The germline V gene has CDR1 MGHRA and CDR2 YSYEKL. The CDR3 loop spans 14 amino acids. The V and J ends lost 0 bases and 0 bases respectively, with 6 bases between them. CDR3 nucleotides: TGCGCCAGCAGCCAAGAAGACACCTCCTACGAGCAGTACTTC. Translated: CASSQEDTSYEQYF.

The rearrangement uses TRBV4-2 and TRBJ1-2; D unclear. Trimming shortened V by 3 bases and J by 7 bases, and 12 bases separated the two germline ends. The CDR3 runs 13 residues. CDR1 LGHNA and CDR2 YNFKEQ come from the germline V gene. The CDR3 loop reads CASSHLSSRGYTF. The CDR3 DNA follows: TGTGCCAGCAGCCATTTGTCGTCCCGTGGCTACACCTTC.

The CDR3 loop is CASSQDRSLGQFF. As DNA, the CDR3 is TGCGCCAGCAGCCAAGATCGCAGCCTGGGCCAGTTCTTC. The rearrangement uses TRBV4-3 and TRBJ2-1; D is unclear. Between the trimmed V and J ends, which lost 0 bases and 13 bases, there was a span of 13 bases. The CDR3 length is 13 residues. Germline V gene sequence: CDR1 LGHNA, CDR2 YSLEER.

V is TRBV12-5 and J is TRBJ2-7; D is tentatively TRBD1 or TRBD2 (5 bases each). Germline-derived CDR1 and CDR2 are LGHNT and FRNRAP. Trimming left V 0 bases short and J 5 bases short, with 20 bases between. This CDR3 region has 17 residues. CDR3 loop: CASGLVLGDRRGDEQYF. In DNA, the CDR3 is TGTGCTAGTGGTTTGGTACTGGGGGACCGCCGGGGCGACGAGCAGTACTTC.

This chain connects TRBV4-1 to TRBJ2-7; D remains unclear. Germline-derived CDR1 and CDR2 are MGHRA and YSYEKL. The CDR3 covers 12 residues. V lost 1 base to trimming and J lost 10 bases, with 11 bases between them. CDR3 nucleotides: TGCGCCAGCAGCCAAGGAACTGCGCCCCAGTACTTC. This translates into CASSQGTAPQYF.

V is TRBV11-2 and J is TRBJ2-1; the match to TRBD2 covers 12 bases. Losses at the gene ends were 3 bases for V and 5 bases for J; bases not matched to a gene: 5. This CDR3 comprises 16 residues. Germline CDR1 reads SGHAT; CDR2 reads FQNNGV. This chain's CDR3 is CASSFNLAGGNNEQFF. DNA of the CDR3: TGTGCCAGCAGCTTCAATCTAGCGGGAGGGAACAATGAGCAGTTCTTC.

This rearrangement joins TRBV4-2 to TRBJ1-1; 7 nucleotides agree with TRBD1. Germline V gene sequence: CDR1 LGHNA, CDR2 YNFKEQ. The trim removed 0 bases at V and 4 bases at J, leaving 5 bases unmatched. This CDR3 has 15 residues. DNA for the CDR3: TGTGCCAGCAGCCAAGAGACAGGGTTCCGCACTGAAGCTTTCTTT. It encodes CASSQETGFRTEAFF.

The chain joins TRBV7-9 to TRBJ2-7; TRBD1 agrees at 9 bases. Germline CDR1 and CDR2: SEHNR and FQNEAQ (reference sequence). This CDR3 has 14 residues. With 5 bases clipped from V and 5 bases from J, the junction kept 7 bases outside the gene matches. CDR3 sequence (DNA): TGTGCCAGCAGCCCCGGGACAGGGTCTCACGAGCAGTACTTC. Its protein is CASSPGTGSHEQYF.

The CDR3 loop reads CASSDVYGYTF. CDR3 coding DNA: TGTGCCAGTAGTGACGTCTATGGCTACACCTTC. V and J are TRBV19 and TRBJ1-2; D remains unclear. V shed 5 bases and J shed 4 bases, with 5 bases lying between them. CDR1 is LNHDA and CDR2 is SQIVND in the germline V gene (reference sequence). The CDR3 sequence is 11 residues long.

The genes are TRBV6-5 and TRBJ2-2; D gene uncertain. V lost 8 bases and J lost 6, with 10 bases in between. Germline assignment: CDR1 MNHEY and CDR2 SVGAGI. This CDR3 is built from 12 residues. CDR3 region: CASGSRAGELFF. In nucleotides, the CDR3 is TGTGCCAGCGGGTCCCGGGCCGGGGAGCTGTTTTTT.

V gene TRBV7-9 combines with J gene TRBJ2-2; TRBD2 is a possible D gene (6 bases). The CDR3 extends over 16 amino acids. CDR1 and CDR2 (germline): SEHNR, FQNEAQ (reference sequence). Trimming shortened V by 1 base and J by 4 bases, and 13 bases separated the two germline ends. The CDR3 reads CASSLDLARGTGELFF. The CDR3 DNA reads as TGTGCCAGCAGCTTAGATCTAGCGAGAGGCACCGGGGAGCTGTTTTTT.

This rearrangement joins TRBV7-2 to TRBJ1-5; 9 bases line up with TRBD1. The CDR3 is 13 residues long. Germline trimming cut 1 base from V and 8 bases from J; bases unmatched to any gene: 0. Germline-derived CDR1 and CDR2 are SGHTA and FQGNSA. CDR3 residues: CASSLGQGEPQHF. The CDR3 coding sequence is TGTGCCAGCAGCTTAGGACAGGGGGAGCCCCAGCATTTT.

V is TRBV9 and J is TRBJ1-5, with 7 bases lining up with TRBD1. The germline V gene has CDR1 SGDLS and CDR2 YYNGEE. V lost 3 bases, J lost 2 bases, and 5 bases stayed unmatched. The CDR3 consists of 15 residues. The CDR3 is CASSEGTVGNQPQHF. The CDR3, as DNA: TGTGCCAGCAGCGAAGGGACAGTAGGCAATCAGCCCCAGCATTTT.

The rearrangement joins TRBV4-1 to TRBJ2-7; 9 nucleotides align to TRBD2. The V gene end was trimmed by 1 base and the J gene end by 3 bases; junction bases not matched to a gene: 7. Per the germline V gene, CDR1 is MGHRA and CDR2 is YSYEKL. There are 16 residues in the CDR3. The CDR3 sequence: CASSQARGGSLYEQYF. CDR3 nucleotides: TGCGCCAGCAGCCAAGCGCGGGGGGGAAGCCTCTACGAGCAGTACTTC.

This CDR3 is CATPRGLNTGELFF. For the CDR3, the DNA is TGTGCCACCCCTAGGGGCTTAAACACCGGGGAGCTGTTTTTT. The chain is built from TRBV21-1 and TRBJ2-2; TRBD1, the table's D call, was not compared with the DNA. TRBV21-1 is a recognized pseudogene. The CDR3 contains 14 residues.

This chain joins TRBV11-1 and TRBJ2-6; 8 nucleotides align to TRBD1. J gave up 7 bases and V 5 bases, and 7 bases lay outside the gene matches. The CDR3 length is 15 residues. Germline V gives CDR1 SGHAT, CDR2 FQDESV (reference sequence). The CDR3 protein is CASSRGQGLANVLTF. The CDR3 DNA reads TGTGCCAGCAGCCGAGGACAGGGCCTAGCCAACGTCCTGACTTTC.

The J gene is TRBJ1-5, the V gene TRBV7-9; D call uncertain. V lost 3 bases and J lost 6, with 6 bases in between. CDR1 and CDR2 from the germline V gene are SEHNR and FQNEAQ (reference sequence). The CDR3 is 12 residues long. The CDR3 DNA is TGTGCCAGCAGCTTGGGTGGTCAGCCCCAGCATTTT. This encodes CASSLGGQPQHF. Full variable domain (missing parts from reference TRBV7-9 and TRBJ1-5): DTGVSQNPRHKITKRGQNVTFRCDPISEHNRLYWYRQTLGQGPEFLTYFQNEAQLEKSRLLSDRFSAERPKGSFSTLEIQRTEQGDSAMYLCASSLGGQPQHFGDGTRLSIL.

This clone was detected only once. This rearrangement joins TRBV18 to TRBJ2-7; a weak D match, TRBD1 (6 bases). The CDR3 has 14 amino acids. Germline lookup yields CDR1 KGHSH and CDR2 LQKENI. V lost 6 bases and J 6 bases, leaving 18 bases between the germline ends. CDR3 sequence (DNA): TGTGCCAGCTCGGATCCGGGACACAGATTCGAGCAGTACTTC. Protein: CASSDPGHRFEQYF.